The clone carrying this TCR beta chain was observed a handful of times. Its cognate antigen is unknown. Germline values: CDR1 SGHVS, CDR2 FNYEAQ. The CDR3 has 11 amino acids. Trimming pared 3 bases from V and 5 bases from J, leaving 5 bases between. The record originates from a study of metastatic and nonmetastatic thyroid tumors. As for the study in general: Patients with malignant and benign thyroid disease provided blood and tumor or nodule tissue, whose repertoires were compared. Findings and limits, study-wide: When malignant thyroid tumors were compared with benign nodules, TCR beta diversity was reportedly significantly higher in the malignant tumors. This held in both blood and tumor samples.

Authors' analysis steps: For papillary thyroid cancer, a distant-metastasis classifier was constructed from CDR3 differences observed across clinicopathological groups. TCRdb reprocessed the PCR reads via MiXCR. It is TCRdb's table, rather than the study itself, that gives the V and J calls and clone size. The sample records some 30,000 clones, 15% to 20% being singletons. Patients underwent thyroid surgery, and none had received any treatment before it. This chain joins TRBV7-6 and TRBJ2-7; D gene unclear. The sample comprised blood. The clonotype originates from a female donor with papillary thyroid cancer or a benign thyroid nodule (not recorded which). Some clones in this sample may be carry-over from other donors' samples. This CDR3 is CASSFGDEQYF. The CDR3 nucleotides are TGTGCCAGCAGCTTCGGTGACGAGCAGTACTTC.